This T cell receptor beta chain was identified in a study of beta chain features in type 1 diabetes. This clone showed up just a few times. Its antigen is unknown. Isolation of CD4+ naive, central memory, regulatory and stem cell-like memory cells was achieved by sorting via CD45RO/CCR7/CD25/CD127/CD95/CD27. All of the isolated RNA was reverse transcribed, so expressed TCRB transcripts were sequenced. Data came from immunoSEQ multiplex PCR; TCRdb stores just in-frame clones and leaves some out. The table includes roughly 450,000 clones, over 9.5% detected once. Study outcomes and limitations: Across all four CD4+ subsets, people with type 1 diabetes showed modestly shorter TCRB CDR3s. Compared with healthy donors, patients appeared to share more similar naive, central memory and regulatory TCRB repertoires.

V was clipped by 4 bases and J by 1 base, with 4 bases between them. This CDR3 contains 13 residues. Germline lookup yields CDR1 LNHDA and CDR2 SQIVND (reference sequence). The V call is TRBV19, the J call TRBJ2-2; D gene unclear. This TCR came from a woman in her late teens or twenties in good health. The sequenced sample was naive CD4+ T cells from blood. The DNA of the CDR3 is TGTGCCAGTAGTAGTGGGAACACCGGGGAGCTGTTTTTT. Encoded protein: CASSSGNTGELFF.